These 7 T cell receptor beta chains originate from one sample sequenced in a study of vaccination effects on CD4 cells after COVID-19 (dated by TCRdb to the early 2020s). The ViraFEST assay stimulated PBMC with viral peptide pools and then used TCR sequencing to identify antigen-specific CD4+ T cell clonotypes by expansion. After roughly 11 days of culture, CD4+ T cells were isolated with the EasySep CD4+ T cell isolation kit. Healthy vaccine recipients had no prior SARS-CoV-2 infection, confirmed by negative nucleocapsid antibodies before and after vaccination. The library was generated by the immunoSEQ multiplex PCR assay. TCRdb carries this immuneACCESS record with in-frame sequences only. Its versions omit some clonotypes, under half of them owing to an unresolved V gene in the studies checked, with the rest unexplained. This sample comprises about 71,000 clones, approximately 70% of them detected only once. Jointly, the top ten make up approximately 4.3% of the sample.

These TCRs' antigens remain unknown. Sequencing was performed on CD4+ T cells from PBMCs cultured with HCoV-OC43 spike peptides, taken before COVID-19 vaccination. Sample cell subset or site, as interpreted from the label and publication: HCoV-OC43 spike overlapping peptide pool stimulation. The receptors were gathered from a human donor who received a COVID-19 vaccine.

V usage is TRBV7-2 and J usage is TRBJ1-6; D call uncertain. The CDR3 is 15 residues long. Germline-derived CDR1 and CDR2 are SGHTA and FQGNSA. The germline V and J ends were trimmed by 4 bases and 7 bases, with 14 bases remaining between them. DNA for the CDR3: TGTGCCAGCAGCTACTTCGGTTCGGCCAATTCACCCCTCCACTTT. Its translation is CASSYFGSANSPLHF.

V gene TRBV7-3 combines with J gene TRBJ2-1; TRBD1 is a possible D gene (5 bases). The CDR3 totals 18 residues. Deletions cut 1 base from V and 5 bases from J, with 21 bases between. Per the germline V gene, CDR1 is SGHTA and CDR2 is FQGTGA. The CDR3 protein is CASSLISGILGQDNEQFF. The CDR3 nucleotides are TGTGCCAGCAGCTTAATATCAGGGATCTTAGGACAAGACAATGAGCAGTTCTTC.

This rearrangement joins TRBV5-1 to TRBJ1-5; TRBD1 is a possible D gene (6 bases). Between the trimmed V and J ends, which lost 4 bases and 5 bases, there was a span of 10 bases. CDR1 is SGHRS and CDR2 is YFSETQ in the germline V gene. This CDR3 is built from 13 residues. The CDR3 here is CASSINRDQPQHF. The CDR3 nucleotides are TGCGCCAGCAGCATAAACAGGGATCAGCCCCAGCATTTT.

This clone was counted once. This chain uses TRBV6-4 with TRBJ1-1; D ambiguous. The CDR3 has 13 residues. Germline V lookup: CDR1 MRHNA, CDR2 SNTAGT. Trimming cost V 2 bases and J 1 base, with 5 bases left between them. The CDR3 coding sequence is TGTGCCAGCAGTGACGACTCGAACACTGAAGCTTTCTTT. Protein: CASSDDSNTEAFF.

The rearrangement links TRBV19 to TRBJ1-2; D might be TRBD1 (5 bases). Germline CDR1 LNHDA, CDR2 SQIVND (reference sequence). The CDR3 contains 13 residues. The ends were cut back, 9 bases at V and 2 bases at J, with 13 bases in the middle. The CDR3 spells CASRGDFNYGYTF. The CDR3 bases are TGTGCCAGCCGGGGGGATTTCAACTATGGCTACACCTTC.

This clone was seen only once. The rearrangement links TRBV3-1 (or the pseudogene TRBV3-2) to TRBJ2-2, with 13 positions matching TRBD2. This CDR3 has 19 amino acids. V lost 4 bases to trimming and J lost 5 bases; unmatched junction nucleotides: 13. CDR1 is LGHDT and CDR2 is YNNKEL in the germline V gene (reference sequence). This CDR3 reads CASSPRTSGGAQVTGELFF. DNA of the CDR3: TGTGCCAGCAGCCCTCGGACTAGCGGGGGAGCCCAGGTAACCGGGGAGCTGTTTTTT.

The CDR3 region is CASSYSTGTGSSPLHF. The CDR3 DNA reads TGTGCCAGCAGTTACTCGACCGGGACAGGGTCATCACCCCTCCACTTT. J is TRBJ1-6 and V is TRBV6-5; TRBD1 matches at 9 bases. The V gene's germline CDR1 is MNHEY and CDR2 SVGAGI. V gave up 0 bases and J gave up 10 bases; unmatched junction bases: 7. The CDR3 runs to 16 residues.